The clone carrying this T cell receptor beta chain was observed a handful of times. Its antigen remains unidentified. This sample was included in a study of post-analysis software for immune sequencing data. General observations from the study: Patients carried several TRBV segments more frequently than controls did, and TRBV5-6, TRBV5-1 and TRBV20-1 were among them.

Presence of unique molecular identifiers characterized the TCR beta cDNA libraries. MiXCR, applied by TCRdb to the PCR reads, yields one record per CDR3 protein. Of 500,000 to 600,000 distinct CDR3 sequences in the sample, about 40% were seen once. The CDR3 is 16 residues long. In germline, CDR1 is SGHRS, CDR2 YFSETQ. V was trimmed by 4 bases and J by 3 bases, leaving 16 bases between them. The chain recombines TRBV5-1 with TRBJ2-2; the D gene could be TRBD1 or TRBD2 (5 bases each). Sequencing used blood. The sequence was collected from a girl aged 10-17 years with multiple sclerosis. The CDR3 region is CASSLAGTKHTGELFF. DNA for the CDR3: TGCGCCAGCAGCCTCGCCGGGACGAAGCACACCGGGGAGCTGTTTTTT.